This TCR beta chain was sequenced for a study of Ad26.COV2.S vaccination and SARS-CoV-2 variants. Worth noting for this clone: Its target is not known.

The table came from immunoSEQ multiplex PCR; TCRdb's copy has only in-frame clones and leaves some out. The repertoire has around 450,000 clones, 89% of them found once; the top ten carry 1.5% to 2%. Germline V gene sequence: CDR1 LGHNA, CDR2 YNFKEQ. The CDR3 is made up of 15 amino acids. With V trimmed by 8 bases and J by 7 bases, 13 bases remained unmatched. The treatment is: 15 to 20 received Ad26.COV2.S at low or high dose, single or two shots; 5 received placebo; per-sample allocation not given. At day 63 after the first vaccine or placebo injection, samples were drawn. Donor was an adult aged 18-55 years in Boston. Vaccine was an Ad26 vector expressing Wuhan-strain SARS-CoV-2 spike. Study-wide points: Total T cell responses, in the TCR breadth and depth analyses, may have been underestimated. Compared with placebo recipients, vaccine recipients had higher spike-specific TCR breadth.

Sequencing used peripheral blood, obtained in a trial of Ad26.COV2.S vaccine versus placebo. V is TRBV4-2 and J is TRBJ2-2; TRBD2 aligns across 7 bases. This clonotype was sampled from a person aged 18-60 years who received the Ad26.COV2.S COVID-19 vaccine or a placebo. The CDR3 nucleotides are TGTGCCAGCTTACGGGAGGAATCTGGGTACGGGGAGCTGTTTTTT. Amino acids: CASLREESGYGELFF.